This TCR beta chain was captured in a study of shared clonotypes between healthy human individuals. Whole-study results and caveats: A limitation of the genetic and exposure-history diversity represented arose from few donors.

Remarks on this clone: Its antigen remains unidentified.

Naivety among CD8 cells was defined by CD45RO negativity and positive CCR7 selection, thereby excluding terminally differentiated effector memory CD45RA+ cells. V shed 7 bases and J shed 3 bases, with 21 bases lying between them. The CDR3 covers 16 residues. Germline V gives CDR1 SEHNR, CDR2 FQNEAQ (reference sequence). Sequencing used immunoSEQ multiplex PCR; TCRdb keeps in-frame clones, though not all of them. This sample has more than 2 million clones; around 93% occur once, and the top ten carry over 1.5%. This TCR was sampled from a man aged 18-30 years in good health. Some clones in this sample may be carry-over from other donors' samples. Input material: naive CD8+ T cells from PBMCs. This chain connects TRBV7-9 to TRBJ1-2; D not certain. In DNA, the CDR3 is TGTGCCAGCACCAAGACAACCTATGGGCTTTACTATGGCTACACCTTC. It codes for CASTKTTYGLYYGYTF.